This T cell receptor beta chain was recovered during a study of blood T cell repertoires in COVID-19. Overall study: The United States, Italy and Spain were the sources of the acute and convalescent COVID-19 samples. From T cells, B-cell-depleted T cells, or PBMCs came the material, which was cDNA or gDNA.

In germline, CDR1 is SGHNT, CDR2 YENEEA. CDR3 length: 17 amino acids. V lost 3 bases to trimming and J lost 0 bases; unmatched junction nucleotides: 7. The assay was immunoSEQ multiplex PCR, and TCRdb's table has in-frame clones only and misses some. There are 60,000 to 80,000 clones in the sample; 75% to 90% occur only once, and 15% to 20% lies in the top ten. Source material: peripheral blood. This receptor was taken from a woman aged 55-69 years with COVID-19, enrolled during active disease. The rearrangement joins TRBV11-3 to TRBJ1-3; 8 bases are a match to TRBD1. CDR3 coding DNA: TGTGCCAGCAGCTTTAGAAGGGACAGGCACTCTGGAAACACCATATATTTT. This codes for CASSFRRDRHSGNTIYF.